The present TCR beta chain was sequenced within a study of shared clonotypes between healthy human individuals. Generated by immunoSEQ multiplex PCR, the TCRdb table keeps only in-frame clones and is missing some. The profile shows millions of clones, 85% to 95% of them singletons. V lost 8 bases, J lost 2 bases, and 3 bases stayed unmatched. Germline CDR1 is MNHEY and CDR2 is SVGAGI. This CDR3 has 13 residues. A note on this clone: Antigen: not known.

Study outcomes and limitations: Of the naive CD4 clonotypes, 4% to 5% were shared across a few donors.

The rearrangement joins TRBV6-5 to TRBJ1-2; TRBD1 aligns across 9 bases. This TCR was sampled from a man aged 18-30 years in good health. Sequences were obtained from naive CD4+ T cells sorted from blood. Subset indicated: CD45RA+ positively selected. The DNA of the CDR3 is TGTGCCAGCGCCGGGACAGGGAACTATGGCTACACCTTC. It specifies CASAGTGNYGYTF.